This T cell receptor beta chain was retrieved from a study of CD8+CD57+ T cells in acquired aplastic anemia (dated by TCRdb to 2016 to 2019). Broadly, across the study: On average, sorted CD4+ and CD8+ cells yielded 2.5 to 3.5 ug of extracted DNA, with a range of about 0.19 to 30 ug. CD8+CD57+ expansion was defined as a frequency above the mean frequency observed in healthy subjects.

On the study overall, not on this receptor specifically: Although 25 to 30 CD8+ CDR3 sequences were shared by patients and controls, these sequences appeared highly expressed in patients and within the immunodominant clones of patients. Patients and healthy controls showed no significant difference in CD8+ Simpson's diversity (P=0.060).

Profiling of TCR beta VDJ combinations and CDR3 sequences used genomic DNA as the template. TCR repertoire sequencing was run on an Illumina HiSeq 2000. In the original analysis: Repertoire assessment relied on Simpson's diversity index, CDR3 size and DJ length profiles, and TRBV/TRBJ rearrangement plots. The most abundant DNA sequence in the deep sequencing data was defined as the immunodominant clone. CDR3 amino acid sequences were screened for sharing across subjects and were compared with published repertoires and the VDJdb database. Using fastp at Q25 and MiXCR, TCRdb reprocessed the public reads and kept productive beta chains. CDR3 protein duplicates are merged, each entry listing the most common genes and DNA. V and J calls and clone size were set by TCRdb, not the authors. The sample profile shows under 200,000 distinct CDR3 sequences; approximately 48% of them were found once. In total, the top ten clones hold around 1.8% of the sample.

Flow cytometry had shown CD8+CD57+ cell expansion in the patients selected for sequencing. Severe acquired aplastic anemia was diagnosed in all patients according to International Study of Aplastic Anemia and Agranulocytosis and Camitta criteria. No patient had received any therapy when blood was sampled. In the study, sorted CD4+ and CD8+ blood T cells from patients with severe aplastic anemia and from healthy subjects underwent deep sequencing of TCR repertoires. Patients were enrolled under clinicaltrials.gov protocols 00001620, 01623167, 00001397, 00071045, 00081523 and 00961064 in the USA. Ficoll-Paque density gradient centrifugation was used to isolate peripheral blood mononuclear cells. Before DNA extraction, CD4+ and CD8+ T cells were sorted with FACS or magnetic beads. Comments on this clonotype: Its specific antigen is unknown. Qualities for individual bases were not recorded, and no much larger clone is one base off.

CDR1 and CDR2 are read off the germline V gene as SGHTA and FQGTGA. From the cysteine through the phenylalanine, the CDR3 covers 14 amino acids. Only the CDR3 part of the read is kept: 42 bases, read in frame from the first base. At the junction V is shortened by 5 bases and J by 3 bases; bases outside the gene matches: 4. Specimen: sorted CD4+, CD8+, or CD8+CD57+ T cells (not recorded which) from PBMCs. The chain was built from TRBV7-3 and TRBJ2-5; 9 bases in the middle match TRBD1. This clonotype originated in a human donor with aplastic anemia. The nucleotides are TGTGCCAGCAGCCCGCGGACAGGGGAAGAGACCCAGTACTTC. Its amino acids are CASSPRTGEETQYF.